This TCR beta chain was captured in a study of blood T cells in healthy people across ages. The CDR3 sequence is 12 residues long. V was pared by 6 bases and J by 3 bases, with 9 bases between. Using a J-beta primer mix together with a sample-barcoded 5' primer, a second PCR was run for about 6 to 12 cycles. CDR3-containing paired-end reads numbering at least 2.5 million came from each sample. A single record per CDR3 protein comes from TCRdb applying MiXCR to the 5' RACE reads. Of 1,800,000 or so distinct CDR3 sequences listed, about 39% are singletons. Study results and caveats: Older individuals had lower TCR beta diversity per million T cells (the decline was roughly linear). Fewer expanded clones and more diversity marked long-lived versus aged donors.

Investigators took around 11 milliliters of peripheral blood from every donor. A word on this clonotype: Its antigen is unknown.

Material: blood. The genes are TRBV12-3 or TRBV12-4 and TRBJ2-7; D is uncertain. This TCR came from a human donor in good health. The CDR3, as DNA: TGTGCCAGCAGCCAAAGTTTCTACGAGCAGTACTTC. Protein sequence: CASSQSFYEQYF.